The 21 T cell receptor beta chains in this list originate from one sample, sequenced in a study of OX40 agonist ivuxolimab in advanced cancers. Clones were read by immunoSEQ multiplex PCR, and TCRdb kept only the in-frame ones, dropping some. This sample yields 76,000 or so clones, of which roughly 92% are seen a single time; 6.2% belongs to the top ten. The sample in question was CD4+ or CD8+ T cells sorted from blood, obtained in a trial of the OX40 agonist ivuxolimab. These receptors all stem from an adult with an advanced solid tumor such as melanoma, head and neck, liver or kidney cancer.

This chain connects TRBV19 to TRBJ2-1, with D unresolved. This CDR3 is built from 17 residues. The germline gives CDR1 LNHDA, CDR2 SQIVND (reference sequence). The V gene lost 0 bases and the J gene lost 2 bases, with 14 bases spanning the gap. The CDR3: CASSIEWVAGPYNEQFF. CDR3 nucleotide sequence: TGTGCCAGTAGTATAGAGTGGGTGGCAGGTCCCTACAATGAGCAGTTCTTC.

The gene calls are TRBV19 and TRBJ2-7; D may be TRBD2 (6 bases). Trimming left V 4 bases short and J 1 base short, with 14 bases between. Germline V lookup: CDR1 LNHDA, CDR2 SQIVND (reference sequence). The CDR3 loop spans 15 amino acids. CDR3 in DNA: TGTGCCAGTAGTAGGGACTGGAGTGATTCCTACGAGCAGTACTTC. It specifies CASSRDWSDSYEQYF.

The rearrangement joins TRBV28 to TRBJ1-3; 8 nucleotides align to TRBD1. The CDR3 runs 15 residues. The trim removed 6 bases at V and 0 bases at J, leaving 4 bases unmatched. Germline V gene lookup returns CDR1 MDHEN and CDR2 SYDVKM. The CDR3 here is CASSFDRGSGNTIYF. CDR3 DNA sequence: TGTGCCAGCAGCTTTGACAGGGGCTCTGGAAACACCATATATTTT.

The chain combines TRBV7-2 with TRBJ1-2; D may be TRBD1 (6 bases). The CDR3 loop spans 15 amino acids. Deletions cut 2 bases from V and 5 bases from J, with 15 bases between. Germline lookup yields CDR1 SGHTA and CDR2 FQGNSA. In DNA form, the CDR3 reads TGTGCCAGCAGCTTAAGATCCCCAAGGGGGTATGGCTACACCTTC. It codes for CASSLRSPRGYGYTF.

The V gene is TRBV25-1, the J gene TRBJ2-1; 7 nucleotides align to TRBD1. Looked up from germline, CDR1 is MGHDK and CDR2 is SYGVNS. The CDR3 is 14 residues long. Trimming at V came to 3 bases and at J to 5 bases, leaving 4 bases not matched to a gene. The CDR3, as DNA: TGTGCCAGCAGTGACTGGGGACAGCACAATGAGCAGTTCTTC. It is translated as CASSDWGQHNEQFF. Drawing the rest from reference TRBV25-1 and TRBJ2-1, the complete variable domain is EADIYQTPRYLVIGTGKKITLECSQTMGHDKMYWYQQDPGMELHLIHYSYGVNSTEKGDLSSESTVSRIRTEHFPLTLESARPSHTSQYLCASSDWGQHNEQFFGPGTRLTVL.

The rearrangement uses TRBV19 and TRBJ1-2; D is unclear. This CDR3 is 12 amino acids long. Trimming pared 2 bases from V and 10 bases from J, leaving 11 bases between. The germline CDR1 and CDR2 sequences are LNHDA and SQIVND (reference sequence). The CDR3, as DNA: TGTGCCAGTAGTATATTGAATCTCGACTACACCTTC. Translation: CASSILNLDYTF.

The gene calls are TRBV13 and TRBJ1-1, with 7 bases that match TRBD1. Germline V gene sequence: CDR1 PRHDT, CDR2 FYEKMQ (reference sequence). The V and J ends lost 5 bases and 1 base, in that order; junction bases with no gene match: 4. There are 14 residues in the CDR3. The CDR3 loop is CASSLRGGNTEAFF. CDR3 bases: TGTGCCAGCAGCCTCAGGGGGGGGAACACTGAAGCTTTCTTT.

This clone was counted a single time. The chain's CDR3 is CASSLGLIYEQYF. The CDR3 DNA reads TGTGCCAGCAGCTTGGGGTTGATCTACGAGCAGTACTTC. V is TRBV5-6 and J is TRBJ2-7, with unresolved D. The CDR3 runs to 13 residues. V was trimmed by 0 bases and J by 3 bases, leaving 7 bases between them. Looked up from germline, CDR1 is SGHDT and CDR2 is YYEEEE.

This clone has more than one count but fewer than ten. V and J are TRBV7-9 and TRBJ2-1; D is perhaps TRBD1 (6 bases). In germline, CDR1 is SEHNR, CDR2 FQNEAQ (reference sequence). The CDR3 consists of 15 residues. Trimming removed 4 bases at V and 0 bases at J, with 10 bases between. The chain's CDR3 is CASSSDRSSYNEQFF. CDR3 nucleotide sequence: TGTGCCAGCAGCTCAGACAGGAGCTCCTACAATGAGCAGTTCTTC.

This clone was picked up one time. The chain links TRBV7-9 to TRBJ2-7; the D gene is possibly TRBD2 (5 bases). This CDR3 has 13 residues. Germline CDR1 is SEHNR and CDR2 is FQNEAQ (reference sequence). The germline V and J ends were trimmed by 4 bases and 3 bases, with 10 bases remaining between them. The CDR3 coding sequence is TGTGCCAGCAGCTCGGACTTTTTCTACGAGCAGTACTTC. Encoded protein: CASSSDFFYEQYF.

The chain is built from TRBV7-6 and TRBJ1-3; 8 nucleotides align to TRBD1. Germline loops: CDR1 SGHVS, CDR2 FNYEAQ. J gave up 0 bases and V 5 bases, and 3 bases lay outside the gene matches. CDR3 length: 15 residues. The CDR3 spells CASSPGTGSGNTIYF. CDR3 nucleotide sequence: TGTGCCAGCAGCCCCGGGACAGGCTCTGGAAACACCATATATTTT.

V usage is TRBV14 and J usage is TRBJ2-7, with 8 bases that match TRBD1. The CDR3 runs 16 residues. The germline gives CDR1 SGHDN, CDR2 FVKESK. The V gene end was trimmed by 0 bases and the J gene end by 4 bases; junction bases not matched to a gene: 8. The DNA for the CDR3 is TGTGCCAGCAGCCAAGACGAGACAGGGGCTGGGTACGAGCAGTACTTC. This translates into CASSQDETGAGYEQYF.

This chain connects TRBV5-6 to TRBJ2-3, with D uncertain. The ends were cut back, 0 bases at V and 2 bases at J, with 16 bases in the middle. Per germline, CDR1 SGHDT and CDR2 YYEEEE. The length of the CDR3 is 17 residues. The CDR3 region is CASSLAWSGSVTDTQYF. The CDR3 DNA reads as TGTGCCAGCAGCTTGGCATGGTCGGGTTCAGTCACAGATACGCAGTATTTT.

The chain combines TRBV11-3 with TRBJ1-1; D gene unclear. This CDR3 contains 13 residues. Trimming removed 2 bases from V and 1 base from J, with 5 bases in between. Germline V gene lookup returns CDR1 SGHNT and CDR2 YENEEA. This CDR3 is CASSLNRNTEAFF. The CDR3 DNA sequence: TGTGCCAGCAGCTTAAACAGGAACACTGAAGCTTTCTTT.

The rearrangement links TRBV12-5 to TRBJ2-1, with D hard to call. Germline V gives CDR1 LGHNT, CDR2 FRNRAP. The V and J ends lost 4 bases and 9 bases respectively, with 10 bases between them. This CDR3 contains 12 residues. The CDR3 DNA is TGTGCTAGTGGTTCTGGATCGGTTGAGCAGTTCTTC. This sequence encodes CASGSGSVEQFF.

The V call is TRBV13, the J call TRBJ2-3, with TRBD2 matching 10 bases. Germline assignment: CDR1 PRHDT and CDR2 FYEKMQ (reference sequence). Trimming took 5 bases from V and 1 from J; bases not matched to a gene: 3. This CDR3 has 15 amino acids. CDR3 sequence (DNA): TGTGCCAGCAGCGAGCGGGGGGGCGGCACAGATACGCAGTATTTT. Protein sequence: CASSERGGGTDTQYF. The entire variable domain, with the rest obtained from reference TRBV13 and TRBJ2-3, is as follows: AAGVIQSPRHLIKEKRETATLKCYPIPRHDTVYWYQQGPGQDPQFLISFYEKMQSDKGSIPDRFSAQQFSDYHSELNMSSLELGDSALYFCASSERGGGTDTQYFGPGTRLTVL.

The rearrangement uses TRBV19 and TRBJ2-2; D is undetermined. CDR3 length equals 15 residues. The germline V gene encodes CDR1 LNHDA and CDR2 SQIVND (reference sequence). V was cut by 1 base and J by 0 bases, with 6 bases left in between. Written as DNA, the CDR3 is TGTGCCAGTAGTATAGGACGTACGAACACCGGGGAGCTGTTTTTT. Translation: CASSIGRTNTGELFF.

The V and J genes are TRBV7-6 and TRBJ2-7, with D tentatively TRBD2 (7 bases). Germline CDR1 reads SGHVS; CDR2 reads FNYEAQ. The V and J ends lost 1 base and 3 bases respectively, with 13 bases between them. The CDR3 consists of 15 residues. DNA of the CDR3: TGTGCCAGCAGCTTAGAAGGGGGGGCGTTCTACGAGCAGTACTTC. Translating gives CASSLEGGAFYEQYF.

V and J are TRBV29-1 and TRBJ2-2, with D uncertain. Germline CDR1 reads SQVTM; CDR2 reads ANQGSEA. This CDR3 contains 11 residues. Trimming pared 5 bases from V and 4 bases from J, leaving 5 bases between. This CDR3 is CSVYGTGELFF. CDR3 bases: TGCAGCGTTTATGGCACCGGGGAGCTGTTTTTT.

The table lists this clone with a few counts. The rearrangement links TRBV27 to TRBJ1-4; 8 positions match TRBD1. Germline V gives CDR1 MNHEY, CDR2 SMNVEV (reference sequence). CDR3 length: 15 amino acids. The V gene end was trimmed by 2 bases and the J gene end by 8 bases; junction bases not matched to a gene: 7. This chain's CDR3 is CASSLGAGGGEKLFF. For the CDR3, the DNA is TGTGCCAGCAGTTTAGGGGCAGGGGGCGGAGAAAAACTGTTTTTT.

The chain carries TRBV9 and TRBJ2-2; D call uncertain. The V gene lost 0 bases and the J gene lost 6 bases, with 3 bases spanning the gap. CDR1 SGDLS and CDR2 YYNGEE come from the germline V gene. This CDR3 spans 12 amino acids. This chain's CDR3 is CASSVVAGELFF. The CDR3 DNA follows: TGTGCCAGCAGCGTAGTAGCCGGGGAGCTGTTTTTT.